This passage covers 28 T cell receptor beta chains from one sample sequenced in a study of blood T cell repertoires in COVID-19. Repertoires were generated with immunoSEQ multiplex PCR, while TCRdb's copy carries only in-frame clones and drops some. This sample carries around 470,000 clones, 90% of them seen once, and the ten largest clones take more than 0.55%. Sample: PBMCs or T cells enriched from blood (not recorded which). These receptors all come from a young man who had recovered from COVID-19.

This clone was counted a single time. This chain connects TRBV5-4 to TRBJ1-6, with TRBD1 as a possible D gene (5 bases). CDR3 size: 15 residues. Trimming pared 0 bases from V and 3 bases from J, leaving 7 bases between. The germline V gene has CDR1 SGHNT and CDR2 YYREEE (reference sequence). CDR3 sequence: CASSLAGIYNSPLHF. The DNA for the CDR3 is TGTGCCAGCAGCTTGGCAGGGATCTATAATTCACCCCTCCACTTT.

The genes are TRBV3-1 (or the pseudogene TRBV3-2) and TRBJ1-2; perhaps TRBD1 as D (5 bases). Looked up from germline, CDR1 is LGHDT and CDR2 is YNNKEL (reference sequence). Trimming took off 4 bases at V and 8 bases at J, with 20 bases between the two ends. CDR3 length: 15 amino acids. The CDR3 DNA reads as TGTGCCAGCAGCCCCCGGGACGGCTATCGGGGGGGCTACACCTTC. Its protein is CASSPRDGYRGGYTF.

The rearrangement joins TRBV19 to TRBJ1-5, with unresolved D. V was pared by 5 bases and J by 8 bases, with 10 bases between. From germline, CDR1 is LNHDA and CDR2 SQIVND (reference sequence). This CDR3 has 12 residues. CDR3 DNA sequence: TGTGCCAGTAGTCCGAGGTGGGAGCCCCAGCATTTT. Amino acid sequence: CASSPRWEPQHF.

This clone was observed a few times. V and J are TRBV14 and TRBJ2-3; 8 bases align to TRBD2. CDR1 and CDR2 from the germline V gene are SGHDN and FVKESK. V shed 3 bases and J 5 bases; nucleotides not matched to a gene: 4. CDR3 size: 14 residues. The CDR3 DNA reads TGTGCCAGCAGCCACCGACTAGCGCAAGATACGCAGTATTTT. It specifies CASSHRLAQDTQYF.

This chain connects TRBV6-5 to TRBJ2-7; the match to TRBD1 covers 9 bases. Germline values: CDR1 MNHEY, CDR2 SVGAGI. After removal of 6 bases from V and 4 bases from J, the junction contained 10 bases not matched to a gene. The CDR3 is made up of 15 amino acids. CDR3 nucleotides: TGTGCCAGCAGGGAGCCGGGACAGGGTCGTTACGAGCAGTACTTC. This gives the protein CASREPGQGRYEQYF.

This chain links TRBV7-3 with TRBJ1-5, with a tentative D call TRBD1 (5 bases). Trimming cost V 2 bases and J 2 bases, with 16 bases left between them. Germline lookup yields CDR1 SGHTA and CDR2 FQGTGA. The CDR3 is made up of 17 amino acids. The CDR3 DNA reads TGTGCCAGCAGCTTAGTCGCGGGGGTTTCTGGCAATCAGCCCCAGCATTTT. Translating gives CASSLVAGVSGNQPQHF. The full variable domain, rest sourced from reference TRBV7-3 and TRBJ1-5, is GAGVSQTPSNKVTEKGKYVELRCDPISGHTALYWYRQSLGQGPEFLIYFQGTGAADDSGLPNDRFFAVRPEGSVSTLKIQRTERGDSAVYLCASSLVAGVSGNQPQHFGDGTRLSIL.

V is TRBV6-5 and J is TRBJ2-7; the match to TRBD2 covers 8 bases. Germline CDR1 reads MNHEY; CDR2 reads SVGAGI. Germline trimming cut 3 bases from V and 3 bases from J; bases unmatched to any gene: 4. This CDR3 has 14 amino acids. The DNA of the CDR3 is TGTGCCAGCAGTTATGGGCGGGGGGTCTACGAGCAGTACTTC. Translated, it gives CASSYGRGVYEQYF.

V gene TRBV10-3 combines with J gene TRBJ2-2; 8 positions match TRBD1. The V gene's germline CDR1 is ENHRY and CDR2 SYGVKD. The CDR3 has 14 amino acids. J lost 4 bases, V lost 6 bases, and 4 bases had no gene match. CDR3 in amino acids: CAISNTGGTGELFF. The CDR3 nucleotides read TGTGCCATCAGCAACACAGGGGGCACCGGGGAGCTGTTTTTT.

The V and J genes are TRBV2 and TRBJ1-1; D uncertain. CDR3 length: 13 residues. The ends were cut back, 4 bases at V and 1 base at J, with 7 bases in the middle. Per germline, CDR1 SNHLY and CDR2 FYNNEI. CDR3 amino acids: CASSVPENTEAFF. The CDR3 nucleotides are TGTGCCAGCAGTGTCCCAGAGAACACTGAAGCTTTCTTT.

The chain joins TRBV6-1 to TRBJ1-2; TRBD1 agrees at 8 bases. Germline V gives CDR1 MNHNS, CDR2 SASEGT. There are 18 residues in the CDR3. The V gene end was trimmed by 2 bases and the J gene end by 4 bases; junction bases not matched to a gene: 15. The CDR3 region has the DNA TGTGCCAGCAGTGAAACGATAACAGGGGGTGGGTTTGGCTATGGCTACACCTTC. Translation: CASSETITGGGFGYGYTF.

The V gene is TRBV7-6, the J gene TRBJ1-3; no reliable D call. Germline V gene data show CDR1 as SGHVS and CDR2 as FNYEAQ. Between the trimmed V and J ends, which lost 7 bases and 0 bases, there was a span of 13 bases. The CDR3 contains 15 residues. DNA of the CDR3: TGTGCCAGCACTTCCGTCTTTAACTCTGGAAACACCATATATTTT. Protein sequence: CASTSVFNSGNTIYF.

The chain couples TRBV18 to TRBJ2-3, with TRBD1 identical over 7 bases. Germline V gene lookup returns CDR1 KGHSH and CDR2 LQKENI. The junction had 9 bases not matched to a gene; V was cut back by 3 bases and J by 3 bases. The CDR3 loop spans 16 amino acids. DNA for the CDR3: TGTGCCAGCTCACCCAGAATAGGGGGCTCGACAGATACGCAGTATTTT. As protein: CASSPRIGGSTDTQYF.

The chain recombines TRBV27 with TRBJ2-1, with 10 bases aligning to TRBD2. CDR1 and CDR2 (germline): MNHEY, SMNVEV (reference sequence). V lost 2 bases and J lost 11; bases outside the gene matches: 9. The CDR3 runs 15 residues. The CDR3 protein is CASSLQGLARSQQFF. CDR3 nucleotides: TGTGCCAGCAGTTTACAGGGACTAGCGAGATCGCAGCAGTTCTTC.

This chain uses TRBV7-2 with TRBJ1-2; D is unclear. CDR1 and CDR2 from the germline V gene are SGHTA and FQGNSA. The V end was cut by 10 bases, the J end by 0 bases, with 12 bases between. The CDR3 is 13 amino acids. This CDR3 reads CANLRSPNYGYTF. CDR3 nucleotides: TGTGCCAACCTACGCTCTCCTAACTATGGCTACACCTTC. The whole variable domain, filled in from reference TRBV7-2 and TRBJ1-2, reads GAGVSQSPSNKVTEKGKDVELRCDPISGHTALYWYRQSLGQGLEFLIYFQGNSAPDKSGLPSDRFSAERTGGSVSTLTIQRTQQEDSAVYLCANLRSPNYGYTFGSGTRLTVV.

The rearrangement joins TRBV3-1 (or the pseudogene TRBV3-2) to TRBJ1-3; D is undetermined. Germline CDR1 reads LGHDT; CDR2 reads YNNKEL (reference sequence). The CDR3 is 13 amino acids. V was trimmed by 2 bases and J by 8 bases, leaving 10 bases between them. This chain's CDR3 is CASSQRGKDTIYF. The DNA of the CDR3 is TGTGCCAGCAGCCAACGAGGGAAAGACACCATATATTTT.

The rearrangement joins TRBV2 to TRBJ2-2; D might be TRBD1 (6 bases). Germline assignment: CDR1 SNHLY and CDR2 FYNNEI. This CDR3 has 15 amino acids. V was trimmed by 1 base and J by 4 bases, leaving 10 bases between them. DNA of the CDR3: TGTGCCAGCAGTGAAGGGGCAGGGGTCACCGGGGAGCTGTTTTTT. Amino acids: CASSEGAGVTGELFF.

The rearrangement links TRBV27 to TRBJ2-1, with 14 nucleotides matching TRBD2. The germline V gene has CDR1 MNHEY and CDR2 SMNVEV (reference sequence). The length of the CDR3 is 16 residues. The ends lost 3 bases at V and 7 bases at J; junction bases unmatched: 5. Here the CDR3 reads CASSLAGLAGGNEQFF. Written as DNA, the CDR3 is TGTGCCAGCAGTTTGGCCGGACTAGCGGGAGGTAATGAGCAGTTCTTC.

This clone was seen more than once but under ten times. This rearrangement joins TRBV6-1 to TRBJ1-2, with 9 bases identical to TRBD1. V shed 4 bases, J shed 4 bases, and the junction held 10 bases outside the gene matches. The CDR3 spans 16 residues. The germline CDR1 and CDR2 sequences are MNHNS and SASEGT. CDR3 in DNA: TGTGCCAGCAGTGCGGGAGGGACAGGGTCGGTCTATGGCTACACCTTC. Translation: CASSAGGTGSVYGYTF.

V gene TRBV19 combines with J gene TRBJ1-2; no clear D. V gave up 1 base and J gave up 8 bases, with 11 bases separating them. This CDR3 comprises 13 residues. Germline V CDR1 and CDR2: LNHDA, SQIVND (reference sequence). DNA of the CDR3: TGTGCCAGTAGTATAGGGGCGGGGATGGGCTACACCTTC. Translated, it gives CASSIGAGMGYTF.

The V gene is TRBV5-4, the J gene TRBJ2-1; 8 bases agree with TRBD2. Germline lookup yields CDR1 SGHNT and CDR2 YYREEE (reference sequence). The trim removed 0 bases at V and 5 bases at J, leaving 4 bases unmatched. The CDR3 contains 15 residues. CDR3 DNA: TGTGCCAGCAGCTTGGGGGTAGCGGGAAACAATGAGCAGTTCTTC. This gives the protein CASSLGVAGNNEQFF.

The V and J genes are TRBV12-3 or TRBV12-4 and TRBJ2-7; a possible D gene is TRBD2 (5 bases). The ends were cut back, 6 bases at V and 3 bases at J, with 9 bases in the middle. The CDR3 is 12 amino acids. DNA of the CDR3: TGTGCCAGCAGCCTTACTAGCTACGAGCAGTACTTC. It codes for CASSLTSYEQYF.

The chain carries TRBV30 and TRBJ1-1; TRBD1 might be the D (5 bases). The CDR3 spans 12 residues. Germline-derived CDR1 and CDR2 are GTSNPN and SVGIG (reference sequence). The V and J ends lost 0 bases and 11 bases respectively, with 13 bases between them. DNA for the CDR3: TGTGCCTGGAGTGTACTGGGGGGGTCGGCTTTCTTT. Translation gives CAWSVLGGSAFF.

The chain links TRBV19 to TRBJ1-1; the D gene is possibly TRBD1 (6 bases). V dropped 8 bases and J dropped 1 base, with 23 bases sitting between them. This CDR3 spans 17 amino acids. The V gene's germline CDR1 is LNHDA and CDR2 SQIVND (reference sequence). The CDR3 is CASHNRVRTQKNTEAFF. As DNA, the CDR3 is TGTGCCAGTCATAACAGGGTACGGACTCAAAAGAACACTGAAGCTTTCTTT.

In the case of this clone: A read error may produce the germline difference seen at one junction end. This chain links TRBV5-5 with TRBJ1-1; D is possibly TRBD1 (6 bases). The CDR3 is made up of 13 amino acids. Germline assignment: CDR1 SGHKS and CDR2 YYEKEE (reference sequence). The CDR3 DNA follows: TGTGCCGGCAGCTTGGCAGGGGTCGCTGAAGCTTTCTTT. Translated: CAGSLAGVAEAFF.

This clone showed up just a few times. This chain links TRBV15 with TRBJ1-2, with D maybe TRBD1 (5 bases). The CDR3 loop spans 13 amino acids. Germline V lookup: CDR1 LNHNV, CDR2 YYDKDF (reference sequence). V lost 5 bases, J lost 8 bases, and 15 bases lay in between. CDR3 loop: CATSGRVRAGYTF. The DNA of the CDR3 is TGTGCCACCAGCGGCAGGGTCCGCGCGGGCTACACCTTC.

This chain connects TRBV6-5 to TRBJ1-1; D ambiguous. Trimming shortened V by 10 bases and J by 1 base, and 7 bases separated the two germline ends. CDR3 length: 11 amino acids. Looked up from germline, CDR1 is MNHEY and CDR2 is SVGAGI. DNA for the CDR3: TGTGCCACCTATAAGAACACTGAAGCTTTCTTT. As protein: CATYKNTEAFF.

The chain couples TRBV19 to TRBJ1-5, with D possibly TRBD1 on 6 matching bases. Germline CDR1 and CDR2: LNHDA and SQIVND (reference sequence). This CDR3 spans 15 amino acids. The ends were cut back, 3 bases at V and 5 bases at J, with 14 bases in the middle. The CDR3 sequence: CASSISGQLHQPQHF. The DNA of the CDR3 is TGTGCCAGTAGTATTTCGGGACAACTGCATCAGCCCCAGCATTTT. Looking up the rest from reference TRBV19 and TRBJ1-5 gives the full variable domain: DGGITQSPKYLFRKEGQNVTLSCEQNLNHDAMYWYRQDPGQGLRLIYYSQIVNDFQKGDIAEGYSVSREKKESFPLTVTSAQKNPTAFYLCASSISGQLHQPQHFGDGTRLSIL.

The rearrangement links TRBV18 to TRBJ1-2; a possible D gene is TRBD1 (6 bases). The CDR3 has 14 residues. The germline gives CDR1 KGHSH, CDR2 LQKENI. Trimming pared 3 bases from V and 6 bases from J, leaving 14 bases between. The CDR3 DNA reads as TGTGCCAGCTCACCGTCGGGGGGCGCTAATGGCTACACCTTC. It translates to CASSPSGGANGYTF.